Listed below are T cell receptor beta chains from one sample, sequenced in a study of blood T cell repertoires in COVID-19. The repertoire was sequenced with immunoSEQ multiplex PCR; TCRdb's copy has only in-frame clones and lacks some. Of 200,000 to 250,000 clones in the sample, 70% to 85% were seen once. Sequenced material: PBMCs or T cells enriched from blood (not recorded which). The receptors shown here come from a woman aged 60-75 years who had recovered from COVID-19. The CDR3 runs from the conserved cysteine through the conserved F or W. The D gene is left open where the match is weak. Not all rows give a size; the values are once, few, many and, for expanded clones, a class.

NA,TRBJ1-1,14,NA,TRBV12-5,CASGLFSLNTEAFF,TGTGCTAGTGGTTTGTTTAGCCTGAACACTGAAGCTTTCTTT
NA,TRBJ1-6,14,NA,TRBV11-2,CASSLARNNSPLHF,TGTGCCAGCAGCTTAGCCAGAAATAATTCACCCCTCCACTTT
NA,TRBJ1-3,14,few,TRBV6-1,CASSERGRGNTIYF,TGTGCCAGCAGTGAGCGAGGGCGTGGAAACACCATATATTTT
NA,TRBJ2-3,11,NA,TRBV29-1,CSVDISDTQYF,TGCAGCGTTGATATTTCAGATACGCAGTATTTT
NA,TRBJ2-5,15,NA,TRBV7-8,CASSLGAQPQETQYF,TGTGCCAGCAGCTTGGGGGCCCAACCCCAAGAGACCCAGTACTTC
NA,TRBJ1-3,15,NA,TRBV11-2,CASSLDGRTGNTIYF,TGTGCCAGCAGCTTAGATGGGCGTACTGGAAACACCATATATTTT
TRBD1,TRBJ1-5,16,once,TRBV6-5,CASSYPGQGAGQPQHF,TGTGCCAGCAGTTACCCGGGACAGGGGGCTGGTCAGCCCCAGCATTTT
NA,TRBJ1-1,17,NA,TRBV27,CASSQGYRVGGNTEAFF,TGTGCCAGCAGTCAGGGTTACAGGGTTGGTGGTAACACTGAAGCTTTCTTT
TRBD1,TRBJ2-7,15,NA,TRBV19,CASRPRTGGTYEQYF,TGTGCCAGTAGGCCCAGGACAGGGGGTACCTACGAGCAGTACTTC
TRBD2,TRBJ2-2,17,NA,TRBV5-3,CARSTLADRPSTGELFF,TGTGCCAGAAGCACACTAGCGGATCGACCGAGCACCGGGGAGCTGTTTTTT
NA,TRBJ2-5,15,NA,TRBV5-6,CASSLYGDRQETQYF,TGTGCCAGCAGCTTATACGGGGATAGACAAGAGACCCAGTACTTC
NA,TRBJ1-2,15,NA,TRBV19,CASSRGWGLDYGYTF,TGTGCCAGTAGCCGTGGATGGGGGCTCGACTATGGCTACACCTTC
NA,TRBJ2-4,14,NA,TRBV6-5,CASTDGGPKNIQYF,TGTGCCAGCACCGACGGGGGGCCTAAAAACATTCAGTACTTC
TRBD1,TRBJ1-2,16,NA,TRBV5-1,CASSFDPGQGPGGYTF,TGCGCCAGCAGCTTCGATCCGGGACAGGGACCGGGTGGCTACACCTTC
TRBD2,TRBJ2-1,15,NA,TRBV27,CASSLKAGGLGEQFF,TGTGCCAGCAGTTTAAAGGCGGGGGGGCTAGGGGAGCAGTTCTTC
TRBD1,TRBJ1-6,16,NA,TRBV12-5,CASGLGGTVYNSPLHF,TGTGCTAGTGGTTTGGGAGGGACAGTGTATAATTCACCCCTCCACTTT
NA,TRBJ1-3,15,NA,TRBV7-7,CASSSTGTAGNTIYF,TGTGCCAGCAGCTCGACCGGGACTGCTGGAAACACCATATATTTT
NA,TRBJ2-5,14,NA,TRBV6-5,CASSYKWQQETQYF,TGTGCCAGCAGTTACAAGTGGCAGCAAGAGACCCAGTACTTC
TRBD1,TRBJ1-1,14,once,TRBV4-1,CASSLNRQGPEAFF,TGCGCCAGCAGCCTCAACCGACAGGGGCCTGAAGCTTTCTTT
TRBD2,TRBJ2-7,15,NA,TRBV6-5,CASSPGLAGAYEQYF,TGTGCCAGCAGCCCGGGACTAGCGGGGGCCTACGAGCAGTACTTC
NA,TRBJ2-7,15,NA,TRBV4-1,CASSQAQAATYEQYF,TGCGCCAGCAGCCAAGCCCAGGCCGCAACCTACGAGCAGTACTTC
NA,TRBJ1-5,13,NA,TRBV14,CASSQGPVEPQHF,TGTGCCAGCAGCCAAGGTCCGGTAGAGCCCCAGCATTTT
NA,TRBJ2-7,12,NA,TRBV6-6,CASNGQIYEQYF,TGTGCCAGCAATGGACAGATCTACGAGCAGTACTTC
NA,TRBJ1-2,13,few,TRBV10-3,CAISLTGRSGYTF,TGTGCCATCAGCCTAACAGGCCGCTCCGGCTACACCTTC
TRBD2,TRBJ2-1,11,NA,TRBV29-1,CGGGTSSEQFF,TGCGGCGGGGGGACTTCAAGTGAGCAGTTCTTC
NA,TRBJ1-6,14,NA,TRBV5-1,CASSLDGVNSPLHF,TGCGCCAGCAGCTTGGACGGGGTTAATTCACCCCTCCACTTT
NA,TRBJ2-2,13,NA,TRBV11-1,CASSLRYTGELFF,TGTGCCAGCAGCCTCAGATACACCGGGGAGCTGTTTTTT
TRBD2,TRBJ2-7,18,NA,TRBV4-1,CASSQILAGGPSSYEQYF,TGCGCCAGCAGCCAGATCCTAGCGGGGGGCCCGTCCTCCTACGAGCAGTACTTC
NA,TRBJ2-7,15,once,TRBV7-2,CASSLFPDRTYEQYF,TGTGCCAGCAGCTTATTTCCTGATAGAACCTACGAGCAGTACTTC
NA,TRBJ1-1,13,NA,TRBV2,CASRKGMNTEAFF,TGTGCCAGCAGGAAGGGGATGAACACTGAAGCTTTCTTT
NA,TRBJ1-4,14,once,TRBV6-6,CASRTGATNEKLFF,TGTGCCAGCAGGACCGGAGCAACTAATGAAAAACTGTTTTTT
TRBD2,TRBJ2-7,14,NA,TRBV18,CASSRGGPSYEQYF,TGTGCCAGCTCACGGGGGGGTCCCTCCTACGAGCAGTACTTC
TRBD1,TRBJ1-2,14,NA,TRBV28,CASSSGTGSHGYTF,TGTGCCAGCAGTTCCGGGACAGGGTCCCATGGCTACACCTTC
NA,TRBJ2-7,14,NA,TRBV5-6,CASSLGRPSYEQYF,TGTGCCAGCAGCTTAGGGAGACCATCCTACGAGCAGTACTTC